The present T cell receptor beta chain was sequenced within a study of Ad26.COV2.S vaccination and SARS-CoV-2 variants. Whole-study context: Administration of Ad26.COV2.S was intramuscular, either once or twice 56 days apart. Study findings and constraints: Recipients of either vaccine or placebo displayed similar breadth of non-spike TCRs.

Treatment in this sample: around 19 received Ad26.COV2.S at low or high dose, single or two shots; 5 received placebo; per-sample allocation not given. Specimens were obtained on day 63 following the first vaccine or placebo injection. Participants' vaccine, an Ad26 vector, delivered Wuhan-strain SARS-CoV-2 spike. The data were produced by immunoSEQ multiplex PCR, yet TCRdb's version contains in-frame clones alone and is incomplete. Here the sample spans some 340,000 clones, roughly 84% being singletons. A note on this clone: Its matching antigen is unknown.

Germline V gene data show CDR1 as SGHRS and CDR2 as YFSETQ. V shed 4 bases and J shed 0 bases, with 14 bases lying between them. This CDR3 comprises 15 residues. The chain combines TRBV5-1 with TRBJ2-7, with D hard to call. This material consisted of peripheral blood, taken in a trial of Ad26.COV2.S vaccine versus placebo. The sequence was collected from a person between 18 and 65 years old who received the Ad26.COV2.S COVID-19 vaccine or a placebo. CDR3 bases: TGCGCCAGCAGCGCCGCCACCGGAAGCTCCTACGAGCAGTACTTC. Translating gives CASSAATGSSYEQYF.